The 27 T cell receptor beta chains given below trace back to one sample, sequenced in a study of regulatory T cells in long-lasting Graves disease. Investigators prepared the TCR beta libraries by applying iRepertoire HTBI primers and Arm-PCR of CDR3 regions. TCRdb called the multiplex PCR reads again in MiXCR, with one record for every CDR3 protein. Found here are roughly 610,000 distinct CDR3 sequences, approximately 16% of them singletons; the top ten hold 12%. Time point indicated: newly diagnosed GD, antithyroid drugs for less than 3 months. From RNA extracted from PBMCs, the TCR library was made. These records were also assigned to another study, of T cells in Graves' hyperthyroidism and ophthalmopathy.

The sequenced sample was peripheral blood mononuclear cells (PBMCs), obtained at new diagnosis, from a patient treated with antithyroid drugs. Receptors were obtained from a man between 18 and 29 years old with Graves disease.

This clonotype has just a few counts. The genes are TRBV5-1 and TRBJ2-1, with D unresolved. This CDR3 contains 14 residues. CDR1 and CDR2 from the germline V gene are SGHRS and YFSETQ. V was shortened by 7 bases and J by 0 bases, with 11 bases between the two germline ends. The chain's CDR3 is CASQPSFSYNEQFF. The CDR3, as DNA: TGCGCCAGCCAACCGTCTTTCTCCTACAATGAGCAGTTCTTC.

This chain uses TRBV4-1 with TRBJ2-2; weak D call: TRBD1 (5 bases). The CDR3 has 15 residues. Trimming shortened V by 3 bases and J by 3 bases, and 11 bases separated the two germline ends. Germline V gene lookup returns CDR1 MGHRA and CDR2 YSYEKL. CDR3 sequence reads: CASSQSTAYTGELFF. As DNA, the CDR3 is TGCGCCAGCAGCCAGTCGACAGCCTACACCGGGGAGCTGTTTTTT.

This clonotype was seen repeatedly, ten times or more. The chain carries TRBV20-1 and TRBJ1-1, with 7 bases matching TRBD1. Germline values: CDR1 DFQATT, CDR2 SNEGSKA (reference sequence). V was pared by 5 bases and J by 1 base, with 7 bases of the junction left unmatched. The CDR3 extends over 14 amino acids. CDR3 sequence reads: CSAGAGTENTEAFF. In DNA, the CDR3 is TGCAGTGCTGGGGCCGGGACAGAGAACACTGAAGCTTTCTTT.

This clonotype has a count of ten or more. This rearrangement joins TRBV12-3 or TRBV12-4 to TRBJ1-2, with D perhaps TRBD1 (5 bases). The CDR3 consists of 14 residues. Trimming pared 7 bases from V and 8 bases from J, leaving 20 bases between. The CDR3 is CASNTRADKKGYTF. The DNA of the CDR3 is TGTGCCAGCAACACACGGGCGGACAAAAAGGGCTACACCTTC.

This clonotype was seen more than once but under ten times. The chain recombines TRBV19 with TRBJ2-7; D is possibly TRBD1 (6 bases). Germline-derived CDR1 and CDR2 are LNHDA and SQIVND (reference sequence). This CDR3 has 13 residues. Trimming took 6 bases from V and 2 from J, leaving 11 bases between them. DNA of the CDR3: TGTGCCAGTAGCCCGGACAGCCCCTACGAGCAGTACTTC. This codes for CASSPDSPYEQYF.

The J gene is TRBJ2-3, the V gene TRBV5-1; no firm D call. The CDR3 has 13 amino acids. With 4 bases removed from V and 5 bases from J, the gap between germline ends came to 11 bases. Germline-derived CDR1 and CDR2 are SGHRS and YFSETQ. Here the CDR3 DNA reads TGCGCCAGCAGCGGAACTTCCATAGATACGCAGTATTTT. Amino acids: CASSGTSIDTQYF.

This chain uses TRBV15 with TRBJ1-5; TRBD1 aligns across 8 bases. In germline, CDR1 is LNHNV, CDR2 YYDKDF (reference sequence). With V trimmed by 6 bases and J by 7 bases, 8 bases remained unmatched. The CDR3 consists of 14 residues. The CDR3, as DNA: TGTGCCACCAGGCAAGACAGGGGAAACCAGCCCCAGCATTTT. It yields the protein CATRQDRGNQPQHF. The full variable domain, its missing parts supplied by reference TRBV15 and TRBJ1-5, is DAMVIQNPRYQVTQFGKPVTLSCSQTLNHNVMYWYQQKSSQAPKLLFHYYDKDFNNEADTPDNFQSRRPNTSFCFLDIRSPGLGDTAMYLCATRQDRGNQPQHFGDGTRLSIL.

This clonotype was observed at least ten times. This rearrangement joins TRBV28 to TRBJ2-7; 11 bases are a match to TRBD1. Trimming removed 2 bases from V and 5 bases from J; junction bases left unmatched: 5. CDR3 size: 15 residues. In germline, CDR1 is MDHEN, CDR2 SYDVKM. The CDR3 region has the DNA TGTGCCAGCAGTTTAGGACAGGGGGCTCTAAACGAGCAGTACTTC. It encodes CASSLGQGALNEQYF.

This clonotype has ten or more counts. The chain carries TRBV20-1 and TRBJ2-5; a possible D gene is TRBD2 (6 bases). The V end lost 0 bases, the J end lost 4 bases, and 15 bases lay between the germline ends. The CDR3 has 15 residues. CDR1 is DFQATT and CDR2 is SNEGSKA in the germline V gene (reference sequence). CDR3 sequence reads: CSARDGGEGRETQYF. Here the CDR3 DNA reads TGCAGTGCTAGAGACGGGGGAGAAGGTCGAGAGACCCAGTACTTC.

This clonotype appeared a few times. This rearrangement joins TRBV9 to TRBJ2-1; D perhaps matches TRBD2 (5 bases). Trimming removed 1 base from V and 2 bases from J, with 13 bases in between. Germline V CDR1 and CDR2: SGDLS, YYNGEE. The CDR3 sequence is 16 residues long. The CDR3 sequence is CASSVKGGGPYNEQFF. The CDR3 coding sequence is TGTGCCAGCAGCGTAAAGGGCGGAGGCCCCTACAATGAGCAGTTCTTC.

This clonotype was counted many times. The gene calls are TRBV6-1 and TRBJ1-1, with no clear D. This CDR3 comprises 14 residues. The V end lost 6 bases, the J end lost 4 bases, and 15 bases lay between the germline ends. Germline loops: CDR1 MNHNS, CDR2 SASEGT. The CDR3 protein is CASRGVGKATEAFF. The DNA of the CDR3 is TGTGCCAGCAGGGGAGTAGGTAAGGCCACTGAAGCTTTCTTT.

This clonotype was seen more than once but under ten times. At one boundary the junction diverges from the germline segment, which might be a read error. J is TRBJ2-5 and V is TRBV7-7; 10 positions agree with TRBD2. The CDR3 sequence is 15 residues long. Per the germline V gene, CDR1 is SSHAT and CDR2 is FNYEAQ (reference sequence). This chain's CDR3 is CASSISLAGKETQYF. The CDR3 nucleotides read TGTGCTAGCAGCATCTCACTAGCGGGAAAAGAGACCCAGTACTTC.

This clonotype was found many times. CDR3 sequence: CASSSALPTDTQYF. As DNA, the CDR3 is TGCGCCAGCAGCTCGGCCCTTCCCACAGATACGCAGTATTTT. The V gene is TRBV5-1, the J gene TRBJ2-3; D is ambiguous. Per germline, CDR1 SGHRS and CDR2 YFSETQ. The V and J ends lost 3 bases and 2 bases respectively, with 10 bases between them. The CDR3 covers 14 residues.

In this sample, this clonotype turned up a few times. This rearrangement joins TRBV9 to TRBJ2-3, with 8 bases aligning to TRBD1. Germline CDR1 SGDLS, CDR2 YYNGEE. This CDR3 has 18 residues. The trim removed 0 bases at V and 3 bases at J, leaving 12 bases unmatched. The CDR3 coding sequence is TGTGCCAGCAGCGTAGATTTTCAGGGGACAGGTAAAACAGATACGCAGTATTTT. As protein: CASSVDFQGTGKTDTQYF. The variable domain in full, with the rest retrieved from reference TRBV9 and TRBJ2-3, is DSGVTQTPKHLITATGQRVTLRCSPRSGDLSVYWYQQSLDQGLQFLIQYYNGEERAKGNILERFSAQQFPDLHSELNLSSLELGDSALYFCASSVDFQGTGKTDTQYFGPGTRLTVL.

This clonotype was recorded at least ten times. The chain combines TRBV3-1 with TRBJ2-3; D is unresolved. Germline V CDR1 and CDR2: LGHDT, YNNKEL (reference sequence). The CDR3 extends over 13 amino acids. Trimming removed 4 bases at V and 5 bases at J, with 10 bases between. DNA for the CDR3: TGTGCCAGCAGCCCCACGCCGGGAGATACGCAGTATTTT. Translation gives CASSPTPGDTQYF.

This clonotype was seen at least ten times. A read error may account for a junction end that differs from germline. The V gene is TRBV6-1, the J gene TRBJ1-2; D remains unclear. This CDR3 comprises 12 residues. In germline, CDR1 is MNHNS, CDR2 SASEGT. The CDR3, as DNA: TGTGCCAGCAGTGAAGGGACGGCAATTGTCCCCTTC. Translated, it gives CASSEGTAIVPF.

This clonotype showed up just a few times. The chain is built from TRBV20-1 and TRBJ1-5; D is undetermined. The CDR3 spans 15 residues. CDR1 and CDR2 (germline): DFQATT, SNEGSKA (reference sequence). Trimming shortened V by 5 bases and J by 2 bases, and 16 bases separated the two germline ends. CDR3 region: CSAPIDGRRNQPQHF. CDR3 nucleotide sequence: TGCAGTGCTCCTATCGACGGAAGACGCAATCAGCCCCAGCATTTT.

This clonotype has only a few counts. The chain joins TRBV11-2 to TRBJ1-2; 8 bases align to TRBD1. Trimming at V came to 8 bases and at J to 8 bases, leaving 10 bases not matched to a gene. CDR1 and CDR2 from the germline V gene are SGHAT and FQNNGV. CDR3 length: 13 amino acids. The CDR3 region has the DNA TGTGCCAGCTGTCTGGGCAGGGGGCGAGGCTACACCTTC. Translated: CASCLGRGRGYTF.

This clonotype was picked up a small number of times. A much larger clone differs by one base, so this may be a read error. The genes are TRBV27 and TRBJ2-7, with TRBD2 identical over 9 bases. The length of the CDR3 is 15 residues. CDR1 is MNHEY, CDR2 SMNVEV, per germline (reference sequence). In DNA, the CDR3 is TGTGCCAGCAGTCGATATAGCGGGAGTTTCTCCGAGCAGCACTTC. Its protein product is CASSRYSGSFSEQHF.

This chain uses TRBV5-6 with TRBJ2-7; D is uncertain. Trimming left V 6 bases short and J 2 bases short, with 12 bases between. Germline V gives CDR1 SGHDT, CDR2 YYEEEE. This CDR3 comprises 13 residues. Here the CDR3 reads CASMRDLTYEQYF. The CDR3 bases are TGTGCCAGCATGCGAGATCTAACCTACGAGCAGTACTTC.

This clonotype came up many times. This chain uses TRBV5-1 with TRBJ2-5; TRBD2 aligns across 12 bases. The J segment lost 5 bases and the V segment lost 0 bases, leaving 8 bases of the junction unmatched. CDR3 size: 17 residues. CDR1 and CDR2 (germline): SGHRS, YFSETQ. CDR3 sequence (DNA): TGCGCCAGCAGCTTGGTTCCTAGGACTAGCGGGATTGAGACCCAGTACTTC. This codes for CASSLVPRTSGIETQYF. Full variable domain (outside the CDR3, taken from reference TRBV5-1 and TRBJ2-5): KAGVTQTPRYLIKTRGQQVTLSCSPISGHRSVSWYQQTPGQGLQFLFEYFSETQRNKGNFPGRFSGRQFSNSRSEMNVSTLELGDSALYLCASSLVPRTSGIETQYFGPGTRLLVL.

This chain links TRBV7-9 with TRBJ2-2; D gene ambiguous. The germline V gene has CDR1 SEHNR and CDR2 FQNEAQ (reference sequence). V was clipped by 6 bases and J by 1 base, with 15 bases between them. CDR3 size: 16 residues. CDR3 in amino acids: CASRSIGGKNTGELFF. The DNA of the CDR3 is TGTGCCAGCAGATCAATAGGTGGTAAGAACACCGGGGAGCTGTTTTTT. Supplemented by reference TRBV7-9 and TRBJ2-2, the full variable domain reads DTGVSQNPRHKITKRGQNVTFRCDPISEHNRLYWYRQTLGQGPEFLTYFQNEAQLEKSRLLSDRFSAERPKGSFSTLEIQRTEQGDSAMYLCASRSIGGKNTGELFFGEGSRLTVL.

The chain recombines TRBV4-1 with TRBJ1-2; D not certain. Trimming took off 1 base at V and 4 bases at J, with 16 bases between the two ends. Germline V gives CDR1 MGHRA, CDR2 YSYEKL. The CDR3 runs 16 residues. DNA of the CDR3: TGCGCCAGCAGCCAAGTATTTGGAACGGCCTCCTATGGCTACACCTTC. Amino acid sequence: CASSQVFGTASYGYTF.

This chain connects TRBV30 to TRBJ2-7; D possibly corresponds to TRBD1 (6 bases). V dropped 0 bases and J dropped 6 bases, with 9 bases sitting between them. Germline V gene sequence: CDR1 GTSNPN, CDR2 SVGIG (reference sequence). CDR3 length equals 12 residues. The CDR3 spells CAWSVSRGEQYF. The CDR3 region has the DNA TGTGCCTGGAGTGTATCCAGGGGCGAGCAGTACTTC.

The rearrangement joins TRBV3-1 to TRBJ1-5; tentatively, D is TRBD1 (5 bases). Germline CDR1 is LGHDT and CDR2 is YNNKEL (reference sequence). Trimming removed 5 bases at V and 2 bases at J, with 13 bases between. The CDR3 has 15 residues. The CDR3 loop is CASSERGGGNQPQHF. CDR3 nucleotide sequence: TGTGCCAGCAGCGAGCGTGGAGGGGGCAATCAGCCCCAGCATTTT.

This clonotype was counted ten times or more. The chain uses TRBV13 and TRBJ2-5; D is uncertain. Trimming stripped 8 bases from V and 2 bases from J, with 9 bases between. This CDR3 has 12 residues. Germline CDR1 PRHDT, CDR2 FYEKMQ (reference sequence). CDR3 nucleotide sequence: TGTGCCAGCTCACCTCAGCAAGAGACCCAGTACTTC. This sequence encodes CASSPQQETQYF.

This clonotype was counted at least ten times. This chain connects TRBV3-1 to TRBJ2-3; 10 positions match TRBD2. CDR3 length: 17 amino acids. Trimming cost V 4 bases and J 1 base; bases outside gene matches: 8. Germline V gives CDR1 LGHDT, CDR2 YNNKEL (reference sequence). The CDR3 DNA is TGTGCCAGCAGCCGAAAACGCGGACTAGCGGGCACAGATACGCAGTATTTT. This gives the protein CASSRKRGLAGTDTQYF.